These T cell receptor beta chains were read from a single sample in a study of blood T cell repertoires in COVID-19. Sequencing used immunoSEQ multiplex PCR; TCRdb keeps in-frame clones, though not all of them. The sample includes 10,000 to 15,000 clones, roughly nine tenths of them seen just once. Sequencing was carried out using peripheral blood. Every receptor here comes from a woman aged 60-75 years with active COVID-19. Each CDR3 is given with its conserved first and last residue. Each record gives: clone size, V gene, J gene, D gene, CDR3 protein, CDR3 DNA. D genes are given only for firm matches. Some rows have no size entry. The others give once, few or many, or a class for an expanded clone.

.	TRBV9	TRBJ2-1	TRBD1	CASSEYQGAVYNEQFF	TGTGCCAGCAGCGAATATCAGGGGGCTGTCTACAATGAGCAGTTCTTC
once	TRBV23-1	TRBJ1-5	.	CASSQSNPILNQPQHF	TGCGCCAGCAGTCAATCGAATCCTATTTTAAATCAGCCCCAGCATTTT
.	TRBV11-2	TRBJ2-5	TRBD1	CASSLDPGGDKYF	TGTGCCAGCAGCTTAGATCCAGGGGGCGATAAGTACTTC
.	TRBV5-4	TRBJ2-7	TRBD2	CASSLGGLAGVSEQYF	TGTGCCAGCAGCTTGGGGGGGCTAGCGGGAGTTTCCGAGCAGTACTTC
once	TRBV2	TRBJ2-2	.	CASSEGGGTTGELFF	TGTGCCAGCAGTGAAGGGGGAGGAACCACCGGGGAGCTGTTTTTT
.	TRBV7-2	TRBJ1-1	.	CARVGGPQSTEAFF	TGTGCCAGAGTGGGGGGACCTCAGTCCACTGAAGCTTTCTTT
.	TRBV5-4	TRBJ2-7	.	CASSLQGTYEQYF	TGTGCCAGCAGCTTGCAGGGCACCTACGAGCAGTACTTC
once	TRBV19	TRBJ2-5	TRBD1	CASSEWDSRSQETQYF	TGTGCCAGTAGCGAATGGGACAGTCGGTCGCAAGAGACCCAGTACTTC
.	TRBV19	TRBJ1-1	.	CASSKQGRPEAFF	TGTGCCAGTAGCAAACAGGGCAGACCTGAAGCTTTCTTT
.	TRBV24-1	TRBJ2-5	.	CATSDWTAQETQYF	TGTGCCACCAGTGATTGGACAGCCCAAGAGACCCAGTACTTC
.	TRBV25-1	TRBJ1-3	.	CASSDYSPPGNTIYF	TGTGCCAGCAGTGACTACTCACCGCCAGGAAACACCATATATTTT
.	TRBV3-1/TRBV3-2	TRBJ1-2	TRBD1	CASSLRTGGYTF	TGTGCCAGCAGCCTCCGGACAGGAGGCTACACCTTC
.	TRBV7-8	TRBJ2-5	TRBD1	CASSLVGTGVLETQYF	TGTGCCAGCAGCTTAGTCGGGACAGGGGTGTTGGAGACCCAGTACTTC
.	TRBV9	TRBJ2-5	TRBD2	CASSVGGQETQYF	TGTGCCAGCAGCGTGGGAGGGCAGGAGACCCAGTACTTC
.	TRBV3-1/TRBV3-2	TRBJ2-1	.	CASSQDLIEQFF	TGTGCCAGCAGCCAAGATCTTATTGAGCAGTTCTTC
.	TRBV27	TRBJ2-7	TRBD1	CASSATGTGGYEQYF	TGTGCCAGCAGTGCTACCGGGACAGGGGGCTACGAGCAGTACTTC
.	TRBV27	TRBJ2-3	.	CASSSKAAVTDTQYF	TGTGCCAGCAGTTCCAAGGCGGCAGTGACAGATACGCAGTATTTT
.	TRBV19	TRBJ2-1	.	CASRHRSSYNEQFF	TGTGCCAGTAGACACCGGAGCTCCTACAATGAGCAGTTCTTC
.	TRBV3-1/TRBV3-2	TRBJ1-5	.	CASSQVSSNQPQHF	TGTGCCAGCAGCCAAGTTTCGAGTAATCAGCCCCAGCATTTT
.	TRBV7-3	TRBJ2-1	TRBD2	CASSPGFGGLGIDEQFF	TGTGCCAGCAGCCCCGGGTTCGGGGGGTTAGGCATCGATGAGCAGTTCTTC
.	TRBV25-1	TRBJ1-1	.	CASWDTTEAFF	TGTGCCAGTTGGGACACTACTGAAGCTTTCTTT
.	TRBV28	TRBJ1-6	.	CASSPREGSNNSPLHF	TGTGCCAGCAGTCCGCGGGAGGGCTCTAATAATTCACCCCTCCACTTT
.	TRBV3-1/TRBV3-2	TRBJ1-3	TRBD1	CASSPSPGQGVNTIYF	TGTGCCAGCAGCCCCTCCCCGGGACAGGGGGTAAACACCATATATTTT
once	TRBV11-2	TRBJ2-2	TRBD2	CASSVLAGQANTGELFF	TGTGCCAGCAGCGTACTAGCGGGGCAAGCGAACACCGGGGAGCTGTTTTTT
.	TRBV7-9	TRBJ1-4	TRBD1	CASSLEGSGTGANEKLFF	TGTGCCAGCAGCTTAGAGGGCTCCGGGACAGGGGCTAATGAAAAACTGTTTTTT
.	TRBV7-2	TRBJ2-3	TRBD2	CASSLIAGGPRDTQYF	TGTGCCAGCAGCTTGATAGCGGGGGGGCCCCGGGATACGCAGTATTTT
.	TRBV6-1	TRBJ1-1	.	CASSERGRTEAFF	TGTGCCAGCAGTGAAAGGGGTAGGACTGAAGCTTTCTTT
few	TRBV27	TRBJ2-7	TRBD1	CASSLVVGTGSYEQYF	TGTGCCAGCAGTTTAGTGGTGGGGACAGGGTCCTACGAGCAGTACTTC
.	TRBV4-2	TRBJ1-4	TRBD1	CASSQDGQGTNEKLFF	TGTGCCAGCAGCCAAGACGGACAGGGGACTAATGAAAAACTGTTTTTT
.	TRBV5-8	TRBJ2-7	.	CASSLRDAPYEQYF	TGTGCCAGCAGCTTGCGCGATGCCCCCTACGAGCAGTACTTC
.	TRBV6-2/TRBV6-3	TRBJ1-2	.	CASSYDRTYGYTF	TGTGCCAGCAGCTATGACAGGACATATGGCTACACCTTC
few	TRBV7-8	TRBJ2-3	.	CASSFQGVDTQYF	TGTGCCAGCAGCTTCCAGGGTGTAGATACGCAGTATTTT
.	TRBV20-1	TRBJ1-5	.	CSASGRGNQPQHF	TGCAGTGCTAGTGGGCGGGGGAATCAGCCCCAGCATTTT
.	TRBV6-2/TRBV6-3	TRBJ2-2	.	CASSTQGWGELFF	TGTGCCAGCAGTACACAGGGCTGGGGGGAGCTGTTTTTT
once	TRBV7-9	TRBJ1-4	.	CASSPSRSRGEKLFF	TGTGCCAGCAGCCCTAGCCGGTCCCGGGGTGAAAAACTGTTTTTT
.	TRBV2	TRBJ2-1	.	CASSETQGKYNEQFF	TGTGCCAGCAGTGAAACCCAGGGAAAGTACAATGAGCAGTTCTTC
once	TRBV6-5	TRBJ2-1	TRBD1	CASSWGRGSYNEQFF	TGTGCCAGCAGTTGGGGCAGGGGGTCCTACAATGAGCAGTTCTTC
.	TRBV12-5	TRBJ2-3	TRBD2	CASGSGLAGASPRTDTQYF	TGTGCTAGTGGATCGGGACTAGCGGGGGCCTCGCCCCGCACAGATACGCAGTATTTT
.	TRBV5-4	TRBJ2-7	.	CASSPAPTYEQYF	TGTGCCAGCAGCCCCGCACCTACCTACGAGCAGTACTTC
.	TRBV11-2	TRBJ1-1	.	CASSLEFRQVRTEAFF	TGTGCCAGCAGCTTAGAATTTAGACAGGTCAGGACTGAAGCTTTCTTT
.	TRBV5-5	TRBJ1-1	TRBD1	CASSWDRGLEAFF	TGTGCCAGCAGCTGGGACAGGGGACTTGAAGCTTTCTTT
.	TRBV3-1/TRBV3-2	TRBJ2-3	TRBD2	CASSFGTSGSTDTQYF	TGTGCCAGCAGCTTCGGGACTAGCGGTAGCACAGATACGCAGTATTTT
.	TRBV3-1/TRBV3-2	TRBJ2-1	.	CASSQEVTGVYNEQFF	TGTGCCAGCAGCCAAGAGGTTACGGGAGTATACAATGAGCAGTTCTTC